This T cell receptor beta chain comes out of a study of blood T cell repertoires in COVID-19. In the study overall: Researchers got acute and convalescent COVID-19 samples from the United States, Italy and Spain. T cells, B-cell-depleted T cells, or PBMCs provided the cDNA or gDNA that served as material.

CDR1 and CDR2 (germline): KGHSH, LQKENI. Trimming cost V 4 bases and J 1 base, with 10 bases left between them. The CDR3 runs to 14 residues. In the original analysis: Amplifying reference gene primers gave estimates of nucleated cell counts. Sequencing used immunoSEQ multiplex PCR; TCRdb keeps in-frame clones, though not all of them. The DNA gave D and trimming, while V, J and clone size come from that table. The sample has 200,000 to 250,000 clones, 80% seen once; the top ten hold over 10%. The chain combines TRBV18 with TRBJ1-1, with D perhaps matching TRBD1 (5 bases). The sequence was obtained from a human donor in a cohort sampled during active COVID-19. The sample was peripheral blood. Here the CDR3 DNA reads TGTGCCAGCTCACGCGGACAAACGAACACTGAAGCTTTCTTT. This gives the protein CASSRGQTNTEAFF.